Only one count was recorded for the clone carrying this TCR beta chain. The CDR3 totals 14 residues. V lost 5 bases, J lost 0 bases, and 11 bases lay in between. Germline-derived CDR1 and CDR2 are MDHEN and SYDVKM. The data derive from a study of blood T cell repertoires in COVID-19. In the study overall: Italy, Spain and the United States were the sources of the convalescent and acute COVID-19 samples. PBMCs, B-cell-depleted T cells, or T cells provided the cDNA or gDNA that made up the material.

Here immunoSEQ multiplex PCR was the method, and the copy in TCRdb shows in-frame clones only, minus some. The repertoire holds tens of thousands of clones, 81% seen once, with approximately 23% in the top ten. Sequencing was performed on peripheral blood. The chain employs TRBV28 and TRBJ2-7, with D uncertain. This TCR derives from a man older than 75 with active or convalescent COVID-19. CDR3 sequence reads: CASSPAGRSYEQYF. The DNA for the CDR3 is TGTGCCAGCAGTCCCGCAGGCCGCTCCTACGAGCAGTACTTC.